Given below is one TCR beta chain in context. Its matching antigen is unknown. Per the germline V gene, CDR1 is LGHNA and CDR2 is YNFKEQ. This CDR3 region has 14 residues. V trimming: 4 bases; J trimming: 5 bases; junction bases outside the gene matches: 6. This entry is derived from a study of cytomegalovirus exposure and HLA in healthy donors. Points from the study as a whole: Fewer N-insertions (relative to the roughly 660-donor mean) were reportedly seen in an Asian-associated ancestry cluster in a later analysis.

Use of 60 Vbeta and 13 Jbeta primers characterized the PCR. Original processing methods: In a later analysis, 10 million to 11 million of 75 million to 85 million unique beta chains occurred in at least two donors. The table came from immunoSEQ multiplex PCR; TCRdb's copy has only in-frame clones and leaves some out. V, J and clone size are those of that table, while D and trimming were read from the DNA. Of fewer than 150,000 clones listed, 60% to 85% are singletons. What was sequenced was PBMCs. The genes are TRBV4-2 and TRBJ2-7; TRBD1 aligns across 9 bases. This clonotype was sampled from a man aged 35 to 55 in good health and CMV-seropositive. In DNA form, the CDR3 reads TGTGCCAGCAGCCCCCGGGACAGGGATAACGAGCAGTACTTC. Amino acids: CASSPRDRDNEQYF.